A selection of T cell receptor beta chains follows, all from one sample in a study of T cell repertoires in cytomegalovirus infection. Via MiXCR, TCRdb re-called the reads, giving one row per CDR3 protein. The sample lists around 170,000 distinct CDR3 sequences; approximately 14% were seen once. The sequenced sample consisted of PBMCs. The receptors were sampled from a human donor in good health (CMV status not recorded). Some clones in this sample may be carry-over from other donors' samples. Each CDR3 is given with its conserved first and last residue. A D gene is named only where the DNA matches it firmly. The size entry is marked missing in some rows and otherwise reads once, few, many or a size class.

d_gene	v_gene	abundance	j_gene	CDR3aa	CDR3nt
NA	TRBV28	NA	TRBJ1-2	CASSSPQGSNYGYTF	TGTGCCAGCAGTTCCCCCCAGGGCTCTAACTATGGCTACACCTTC
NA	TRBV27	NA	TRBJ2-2	CASLGGVTGELFF	TGTGCCAGCCTAGGTGGGGTTACCGGGGAGCTGTTTTTT
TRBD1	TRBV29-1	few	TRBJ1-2	CSVSQGADYGYTF	TGCAGCGTTTCTCAGGGGGCAGACTATGGCTACACCTTC
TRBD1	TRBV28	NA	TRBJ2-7	CASSSTGPPYEQYF	TGTGCCAGCAGTTCGACAGGGCCTCCCTACGAGCAGTACTTC
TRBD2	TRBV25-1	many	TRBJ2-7	CASSEASGSYEQYF	TGTGCCAGCAGTGAGGCTAGCGGATCCTACGAGCAGTACTTC
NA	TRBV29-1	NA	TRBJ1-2	CSVDRGSYGYTF	TGCAGCGTTGACAGGGGCTCCTATGGCTACACCTTC
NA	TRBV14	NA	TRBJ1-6	CASSQVGLKGSSYNSPLHF	TGTGCCAGCAGCCAAGTTGGGCTTAAGGGGAGCTCCTATAATTCACCCCTCCACTTT
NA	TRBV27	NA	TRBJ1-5	CASSLGGPQPQHF	TGTGCCAGCAGTTTAGGAGGCCCGCAGCCCCAGCATTTT
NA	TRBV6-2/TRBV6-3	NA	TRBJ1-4	CASGPLDGTEKLFF	TGTGCCAGCGGTCCGTTGGACGGGACTGAAAAACTGTTTTTT
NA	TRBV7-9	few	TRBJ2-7	CASSLLGSAAHEQYF	TGTGCCAGCAGCTTATTAGGTAGCGCGGCCCACGAGCAGTACTTC
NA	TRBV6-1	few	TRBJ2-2	CASSAIQGNTGELFF	TGTGCCAGCAGCGCTATCCAGGGAAACACCGGGGAGCTGTTTTTT
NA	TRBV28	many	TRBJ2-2	CASSLSTGELFF	TGTGCCAGCAGTTTATCCACCGGGGAGCTGTTTTTT
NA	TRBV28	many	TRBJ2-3	CASSLSGWDNLAQYF	TGTGCCAGCAGTTTATCCGGTTGGGACAACTTGGCGCAGTATTTT
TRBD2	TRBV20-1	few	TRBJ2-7	CSATLIAGGPSEQYF	TGCAGTGCTACGCTGATAGCGGGAGGGCCAAGCGAGCAGTACTTC
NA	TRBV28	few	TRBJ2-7	CASSRGTSYEQYF	TGTGCCAGCAGCCGTGGGACTTCCTACGAGCAGTACTTC
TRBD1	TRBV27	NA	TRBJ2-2	CASSTPGQGTNGELFF	TGTGCCAGCAGCACCCCGGGACAGGGGACGAACGGGGAGCTGTTTTTT
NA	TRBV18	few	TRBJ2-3	CASSPSVADTQYF	TGTGCCAGCTCACCGTCCGTGGCAGATACGCAGTATTTT
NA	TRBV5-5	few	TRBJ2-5	CASSRPGEQETQYF	TGTGCCAGCAGCAGGCCGGGAGAACAAGAGACCCAGTACTTC
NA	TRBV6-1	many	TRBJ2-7	CASITGQGFYEQYF	TGTGCCAGCATCACGGGGCAGGGATTCTACGAGCAGTACTTC
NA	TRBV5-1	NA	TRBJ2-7	CASSLGSSSYEQYF	TGCGCCAGCAGCTTGGGCTCTAGCTCCTACGAGCAGTACTTC
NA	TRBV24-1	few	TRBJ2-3	CATSLDFSTDTQYF	TGTGCCACCAGCCTAGACTTCAGCACAGATACGCAGTATTTT
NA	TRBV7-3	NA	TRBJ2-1	CASGTDTVQFF	TGTGCCAGCGGAACAGATACGGTGCAGTTCTTC
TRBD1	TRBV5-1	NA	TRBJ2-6	CASSSPTGGAGANVLTF	TGCGCCAGCAGCTCCCCGACAGGGGGCGCTGGGGCCAACGTCCTGACTTTC
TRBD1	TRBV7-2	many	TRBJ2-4	CASSRPGQGTKNIQYF	TGTGCCAGCAGCAGACCGGGACAGGGGACCAAAAACATTCAGTACTTC
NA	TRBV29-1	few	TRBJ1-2	CSVEQGYTF	TGCAGCGTTGAGCAGGGCTACACCTTC
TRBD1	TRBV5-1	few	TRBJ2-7	CASSLEAGQGVEQYF	TGCGCCAGCAGCTTGGAAGCGGGACAGGGGGTCGAGCAGTACTTC
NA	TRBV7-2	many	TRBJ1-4	CASSLRDTTNEKLFF	TGTGCCAGCAGCCTCCGGGACACCACTAATGAAAAACTGTTTTTT
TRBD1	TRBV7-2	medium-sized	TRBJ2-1	CASRPQGQGAYNEQFF	TGTGCCAGCCGACCGCAGGGGCAGGGGGCCTACAATGAGCAGTTCTTC
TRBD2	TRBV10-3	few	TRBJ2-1	CAITSGRAVSNEQFF	TGTGCCATCACTAGCGGGAGGGCCGTCTCGAATGAGCAGTTCTTC
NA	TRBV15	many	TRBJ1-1	CATSRDGLNTEAFF	TGTGCCACCAGCAGAGATGGCCTTAACACTGAAGCTTTCTTT
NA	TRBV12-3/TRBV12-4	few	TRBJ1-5	CASRLRGSNQPQHF	TGTGCCAGCAGGCTCAGGGGCAGCAATCAGCCCCAGCATTTT
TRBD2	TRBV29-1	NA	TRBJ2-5	CSGLRGAGETQYF	TGCAGCGGGCTGCGGGGGGCTGGGGAGACCCAGTACTTC
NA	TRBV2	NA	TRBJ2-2	CASSAVGSNTGELFF	TGTGCCAGCAGTGCAGTCGGTTCGAACACCGGGGAGCTGTTTTTT
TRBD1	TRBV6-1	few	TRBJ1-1	CASRGQANTEAFF	TGTGCCAGCAGGGGACAGGCGAACACTGAAGCTTTCTTT
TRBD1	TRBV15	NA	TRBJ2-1	CATLDDRVYNEQFF	TGTGCCACACTAGACGACAGGGTCTACAATGAGCAGTTCTTC
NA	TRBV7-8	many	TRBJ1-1	CASSFGVSNTEAFF	TGTGCCAGCAGCTTTGGGGTATCGAACACTGAAGCTTTCTTT
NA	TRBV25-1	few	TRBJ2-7	CASSASNSYEQYF	TGTGCCAGCAGTGCCAGTAACTCCTACGAGCAGTACTTC
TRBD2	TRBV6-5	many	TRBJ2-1	CASSYSRGSGGVEAEQFF	TGTGCCAGCAGTTACTCGAGAGGGAGCGGGGGGGTGGAGGCTGAGCAGTTCTTC
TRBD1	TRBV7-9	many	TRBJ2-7	CASSFGTGAYEQYF	TGTGCCAGCAGCTTCGGGACAGGGGCCTACGAGCAGTACTTC
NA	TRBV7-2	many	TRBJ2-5	CASSFPLLGPETQYF	TGTGCCAGCAGCTTTCCCCTCTTGGGTCCGGAGACCCAGTACTTC
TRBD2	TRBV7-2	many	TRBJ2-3	CASSFPSGRTDTQYF	TGTGCCAGCAGCTTTCCTAGCGGGAGGACAGATACGCAGTATTTT
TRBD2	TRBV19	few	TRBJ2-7	CASSIRGTSGVHEQYF	TGTGCCAGTAGTATCCGGGGGACTAGCGGGGTCCACGAGCAGTACTTC
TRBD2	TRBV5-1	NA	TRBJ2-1	CASSLERGLAGLDEQFF	TGCGCCAGCAGCTTGGAGCGGGGACTAGCGGGACTGGATGAGCAGTTCTTC
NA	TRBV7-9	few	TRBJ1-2	CASRDGLNGYTF	TGTGCCAGCAGGGACGGACTAAATGGCTACACCTTC
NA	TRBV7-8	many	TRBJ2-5	CASSLAQRDQETQYF	TGTGCCAGCAGCTTAGCGCAAAGGGACCAAGAGACCCAGTACTTC
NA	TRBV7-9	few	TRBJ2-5	CASSLVQSRQETQYF	TGTGCCAGCAGCTTAGTGCAGAGCAGACAAGAGACCCAGTACTTC
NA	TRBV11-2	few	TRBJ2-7	CASSLGLGYKTYEQYF	TGTGCCAGCAGCCTTGGATTAGGATACAAAACCTACGAGCAGTACTTC
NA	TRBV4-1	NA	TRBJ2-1	CASSPLWGEVQFF	TGCGCCAGCAGCCCCCTGTGGGGGGAGGTTCAGTTCTTC
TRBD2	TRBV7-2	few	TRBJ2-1	CASSPSASGIDEEQFF	TGTGCCAGCAGCCCCAGCGCTAGCGGGATTGACGAGGAGCAGTTCTTC